These 3 T cell receptor beta chains share one sample of origin, sequenced in a study of T cells after yellow fever vaccination. TCRdb processed the 5' RACE reads anew with MiXCR; each CDR3 protein has one entry. The sample lists 180,000 or so distinct CDR3 sequences, approximately 9.9% seen once, with approximately 34% in the top ten. Sequences were derived from CD8+ T cells sorted from PBMCs, sampled 15 days after the yellow fever booster vaccination. The origin of the receptors is a man between 18 and 35 years old who received the YFV17D yellow fever vaccine.

The chain uses TRBV4-2 and TRBJ2-3; D is perhaps TRBD2 (6 bases). The germline CDR1 and CDR2 sequences are LGHNA and YNFKEQ. This CDR3 has 16 residues. Trimming cost V 4 bases and J 4 bases, with 18 bases left between them. The DNA for the CDR3 is TGTGCCAGCAGCCCCGCCCTTGGCGCGGGGTCAGATACGCAGTATTTT. Protein: CASSPALGAGSDTQYF.

The chain uses TRBV7-3 and TRBJ2-1, with 10 bases fitting TRBD2. Germline trimming cut 5 bases from V and 4 bases from J; bases unmatched to any gene: 5. Germline CDR1 SGHTA, CDR2 FQGTGA. The CDR3 length is 15 residues. CDR3 nucleotides: TGTGCCAGCAGCCCCCTAGCGGGGGTATACAATGAGCAGTTCTTC. Encoded protein: CASSPLAGVYNEQFF.

This clonotype occurred a few times. This chain connects TRBV12-3 or TRBV12-4 to TRBJ2-7, with D uncertain. V was cut by 0 bases and J by 3 bases, with 9 bases left in between. The CDR3 covers 14 residues. The CDR3 nucleotides are TGTGCCAGCAGTTTAGCTGTCGGAGTCTACGAGCAGTACGTC. This codes for CASSLAVGVYEQYV.